What follows are 19 T cell receptor beta chains derived from one specimen sequenced in a study of blood T cell repertoires in COVID-19. Repertoires were generated with immunoSEQ multiplex PCR, while TCRdb's copy carries only in-frame clones and drops some. The table lists about 77,000 clones, about nine tenths of them singletons, with approximately 15% in the top ten. The sample was peripheral blood. These receptors all come from a woman of 80 years or more with active or convalescent COVID-19.

This clone was counted only a few times. J is TRBJ1-2 and V is TRBV7-2, with D tentatively TRBD1 (6 bases). From germline, CDR1 is SGHTA and CDR2 FQGNSA. Trimming shortened V by 3 bases and J by 7 bases, and 9 bases separated the two germline ends. The CDR3 runs to 12 residues. In DNA, the CDR3 is TGTGCCAGCAGCTTTTCCAGGGGTGGCTACACCTTC. Translating it yields CASSFSRGGYTF. Drawing the rest from reference TRBV7-2 and TRBJ1-2, the complete variable domain is GAGVSQSPSNKVTEKGKDVELRCDPISGHTALYWYRQSLGQGLEFLIYFQGNSAPDKSGLPSDRFSAERTGGSVSTLTIQRTQQEDSAVYLCASSFSRGGYTFGSGTRLTVV.

This clone came up once. The CDR3: CASSQPQGKVSEQYF. The CDR3 DNA reads as TGCGCCAGCAGCCAGCCCCAGGGGAAGGTAAGCGAGCAGTACTTC. The rearrangement joins TRBV4-1 to TRBJ2-7; the D gene is possibly TRBD1 (6 bases). The V end was cut by 3 bases, the J end by 6 bases, with 18 bases between. CDR3 length equals 15 residues. Germline loops: CDR1 MGHRA, CDR2 YSYEKL.

The V call is TRBV7-9, the J call TRBJ2-2; D unresolved. Germline CDR1 reads SEHNR; CDR2 reads FQNEAQ (reference sequence). The CDR3 is made up of 11 amino acids. The V end lost 8 bases, the J end lost 7 bases, and 8 bases lay between the germline ends. The DNA for the CDR3 is TGTGCCAGCGACTCATACGGGGAGCTGTTTTTT. Amino acids: CASDSYGELFF.

The chain has TRBV10-3 and TRBJ2-3, with 8 bases lining up with TRBD1. With V trimmed by 6 bases and J by 8 bases, 4 bases remained unmatched. Germline loops: CDR1 ENHRY, CDR2 SYGVKD. The CDR3 loop spans 12 amino acids. In nucleotides, the CDR3 is TGTGCCATCAGCCGCGGACAGGGTACGCAGTATTTT. Protein: CAISRGQGTQYF.

The chain uses TRBV19 and TRBJ2-3; D is undetermined. Trimming took off 4 bases at V and 6 bases at J, with 8 bases between the two ends. In germline, CDR1 is LNHDA, CDR2 SQIVND (reference sequence). The CDR3 has 12 residues. The CDR3 nucleotides are TGTGCCAGTAGTACCGGGTCGGATACGCAGTATTTT. Translating gives CASSTGSDTQYF.

This chain connects TRBV7-2 to TRBJ2-3; D is unclear. Trimming took off 1 base at V and 1 base at J, with 3 bases between the two ends. Per the germline V gene, CDR1 is SGHTA and CDR2 is FQGNSA. This CDR3 has 13 amino acids. CDR3 in DNA: TGTGCCAGCAGCTTAGTAGGCACAGATACGCAGTATTTT. Amino acid sequence: CASSLVGTDTQYF.

The J gene is TRBJ1-3, the V gene TRBV2; no firm D call. In germline, CDR1 is SNHLY, CDR2 FYNNEI. Trimming cost V 6 bases and J 0 bases, with 15 bases left between them. The length of the CDR3 is 16 residues. The DNA for the CDR3 is TGTGCCAGCAGGGGCGAAGTAACTAGCTCTGGAAACACCATATATTTT. Translating gives CASRGEVTSSGNTIYF.

The genes are TRBV5-1 and TRBJ2-5; TRBD1 agrees at 9 bases. Germline lookup yields CDR1 SGHRS and CDR2 YFSETQ. The CDR3 spans 14 residues. V was clipped by 7 bases and J by 1 base; unmatched bases: 5. The CDR3 bases are TGCGCCAGCGCCGTGGACAGGGGCCAAGAGACCCAGTACTTC. Protein product: CASAVDRGQETQYF.

The chain couples TRBV28 to TRBJ1-3, with D maybe TRBD1 (5 bases). CDR3 size: 13 residues. With 8 bases removed from V and 0 bases from J, the gap between germline ends came to 8 bases. CDR1 MDHEN and CDR2 SYDVKM come from the germline V gene. The CDR3 sequence: CASDSFSGNTIYF. The CDR3 DNA reads TGTGCCAGCGACAGTTTCTCTGGAAACACCATATATTTT.

The chain is built from TRBV5-1 and TRBJ2-7; no clear D. The germline CDR1 and CDR2 sequences are SGHRS and YFSETQ. The CDR3 is 12 residues long. V was cut by 0 bases and J by 2 bases, with 3 bases left in between. Here the CDR3 reads CASSLEPYEQYF. The CDR3 region has the DNA TGCGCCAGCAGCTTGGAGCCCTACGAGCAGTACTTC. The full variable domain, its missing parts supplied by reference TRBV5-1 and TRBJ2-7, is KAGVTQTPRYLIKTRGQQVTLSCSPISGHRSVSWYQQTPGQGLQFLFEYFSETQRNKGNFPGRFSGRQFSNSRSEMNVSTLELGDSALYLCASSLEPYEQYFGPGTRLTVT.

This clone was seen a handful of times. This rearrangement joins TRBV19 to TRBJ2-1; D gene ambiguous. V lost 6 bases to trimming and J lost 0 bases, with 9 bases between them. Looked up from germline, CDR1 is LNHDA and CDR2 is SQIVND (reference sequence). The CDR3 extends over 14 amino acids. The CDR3 loop reads CASSPGDSYNEQFF. The CDR3 region has the DNA TGTGCCAGTAGCCCGGGTGACTCCTACAATGAGCAGTTCTTC.

This chain connects TRBV30 to TRBJ2-1; D is perhaps TRBD2 (5 bases). Germline-derived CDR1 and CDR2 are GTSNPN and SVGIG (reference sequence). Trimming removed 4 bases from V and 9 bases from J, with 22 bases in between. This CDR3 has 15 amino acids. The CDR3 spells CAWTRPGVSLGEQFF. The CDR3 coding sequence is TGTGCCTGGACCCGCCCCGGGGTCAGTCTGGGTGAGCAGTTCTTC.

This clone was counted only a few times. The chain is built from TRBV19 and TRBJ1-2; 8 nucleotides agree with TRBD1. Germline loops: CDR1 LNHDA, CDR2 SQIVND (reference sequence). Losses at the gene ends were 7 bases for V and 4 bases for J; bases not matched to a gene: 11. This CDR3 has 15 amino acids. CDR3 sequence: CASTKGRQGTYGYTF. DNA of the CDR3: TGTGCCAGTACTAAGGGGCGACAGGGGACCTATGGCTACACCTTC.

The V gene is TRBV7-2, the J gene TRBJ2-1; TRBD2 matches at 10 bases. There are 15 residues in the CDR3. J lost 9 bases, V lost 7 bases, and 12 bases had no gene match. Germline assignment: CDR1 SGHTA and CDR2 FQGNSA. The CDR3 DNA sequence: TGTGCCAGCACCGCTAGCGGGGGCCTTTGGGGTGAGCAGTTCTTC. Protein product: CASTASGGLWGEQFF.

This clone was recorded once. The chain joins TRBV9 to TRBJ2-1; no definite D call. Germline CDR1 and CDR2: SGDLS and YYNGEE. This CDR3 has 12 amino acids. Trimming stripped 3 bases from V and 7 bases from J, with 8 bases between. In DNA form, the CDR3 reads TGTGCCAGCAGCGGGGCTACGAATGAGCAGTTCTTC. As protein: CASSGATNEQFF.

The V gene is TRBV4-1, the J gene TRBJ2-2; possible D gene TRBD2, 6 bases. The V and J ends lost 3 bases and 5 bases respectively, with 13 bases between them. This CDR3 contains 15 residues. CDR1 MGHRA and CDR2 YSYEKL come from the germline V gene. The chain's CDR3 is CASSQRGSETGELFF. The DNA of the CDR3 is TGCGCCAGCAGCCAGCGGGGTTCGGAAACCGGGGAGCTGTTTTTT.

The rearrangement uses TRBV5-1 and TRBJ2-7, with D possibly TRBD2 on 7 matching bases. This CDR3 spans 13 amino acids. The V end was cut by 7 bases, the J end by 5 bases, with 16 bases between. CDR1 is SGHRS and CDR2 is YFSETQ in the germline V gene. The CDR3 sequence: CASGIGGRDEQYF. The CDR3, as DNA: TGCGCCAGCGGAATCGGGGGGCGGGACGAGCAGTACTTC.

The rearrangement uses TRBV6-6 and TRBJ1-6, with a tentative D call TRBD1 (5 bases). This CDR3 is built from 18 residues. V was cut by 5 bases and J by 5 bases, with 22 bases left in between. Germline V gene sequence: CDR1 MNHNY, CDR2 SVGAGI (reference sequence). The DNA of the CDR3 is TGTGCCAGCAGTCGGGGCCTGAGGATATGGGGCGATAATTCACCCCTCCACTTT. This sequence encodes CASSRGLRIWGDNSPLHF.

The chain links TRBV19 to TRBJ2-7; D is perhaps TRBD1 (6 bases). This CDR3 region has 14 residues. Between the trimmed V and J ends, which lost 7 bases and 0 bases, there was a span of 13 bases. The germline V gene has CDR1 LNHDA and CDR2 SQIVND (reference sequence). DNA of the CDR3: TGTGCCAGTACCCCAACAGGGTTCTCCTACGAGCAGTACTTC. This codes for CASTPTGFSYEQYF.